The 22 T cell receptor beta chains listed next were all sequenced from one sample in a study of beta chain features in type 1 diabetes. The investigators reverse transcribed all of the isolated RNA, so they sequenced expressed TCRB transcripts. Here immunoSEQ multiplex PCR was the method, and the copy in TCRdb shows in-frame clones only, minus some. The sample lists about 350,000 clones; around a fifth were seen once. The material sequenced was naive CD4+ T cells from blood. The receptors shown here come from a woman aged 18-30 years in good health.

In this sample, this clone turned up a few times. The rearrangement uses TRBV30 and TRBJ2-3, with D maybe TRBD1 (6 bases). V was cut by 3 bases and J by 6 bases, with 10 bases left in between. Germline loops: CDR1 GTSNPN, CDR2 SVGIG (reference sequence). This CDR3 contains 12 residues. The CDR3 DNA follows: TGTGCCTGGAGCCGTCAGGGGGATACGCAGTATTTT. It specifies CAWSRQGDTQYF.

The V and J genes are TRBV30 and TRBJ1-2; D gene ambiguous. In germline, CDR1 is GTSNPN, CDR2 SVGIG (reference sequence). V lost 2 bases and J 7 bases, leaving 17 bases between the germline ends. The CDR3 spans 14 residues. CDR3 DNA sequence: TGTGCCTGGAGTCGGGGAGTGGATGTGGGTGGCTACACCTTC. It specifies CAWSRGVDVGGYTF.

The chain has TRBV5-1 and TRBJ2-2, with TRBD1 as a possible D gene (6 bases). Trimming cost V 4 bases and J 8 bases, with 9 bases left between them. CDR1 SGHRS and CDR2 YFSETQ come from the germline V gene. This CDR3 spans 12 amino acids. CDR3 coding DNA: TGCGCCAGCAGCCCCACAGGGGGGGAGCTGTTTTTT. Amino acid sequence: CASSPTGGELFF.

CDR3 DNA: TGCGCCAGCAGCCAAGTAGCGGGGGGGTCTGGGGCCAACGTCCTGACTTTC. This gives the protein CASSQVAGGSGANVLTF. The chain joins TRBV4-3 to TRBJ2-6; 11 bases are shared with TRBD2. V was pared by 1 base and J by 1 base, with 0 bases of the junction left unmatched. The germline V gene encodes CDR1 LGHNA and CDR2 YSLEER. CDR3 length: 17 amino acids.

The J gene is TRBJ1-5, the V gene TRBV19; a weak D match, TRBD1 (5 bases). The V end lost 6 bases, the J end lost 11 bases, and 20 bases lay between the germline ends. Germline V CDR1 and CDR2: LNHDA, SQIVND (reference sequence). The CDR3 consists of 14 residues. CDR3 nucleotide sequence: TGTGCCAGTAGACTCGGGACTCAGCAATGGGCCCAGCATTTT. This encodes CASRLGTQQWAQHF.

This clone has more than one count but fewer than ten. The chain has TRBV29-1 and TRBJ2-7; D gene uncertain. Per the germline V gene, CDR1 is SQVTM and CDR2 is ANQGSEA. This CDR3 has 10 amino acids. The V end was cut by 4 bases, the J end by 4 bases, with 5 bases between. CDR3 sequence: CSVGQYEQYF. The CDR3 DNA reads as TGCAGCGTTGGGCAGTACGAGCAGTACTTC.

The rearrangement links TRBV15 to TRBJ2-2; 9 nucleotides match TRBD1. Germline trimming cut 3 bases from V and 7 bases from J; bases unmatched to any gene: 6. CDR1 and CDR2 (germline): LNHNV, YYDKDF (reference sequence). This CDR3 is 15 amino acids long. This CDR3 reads CATSSLTGGYGELFF. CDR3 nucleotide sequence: TGTGCCACCAGCAGCCTGACAGGGGGGTACGGGGAGCTGTTTTTT.

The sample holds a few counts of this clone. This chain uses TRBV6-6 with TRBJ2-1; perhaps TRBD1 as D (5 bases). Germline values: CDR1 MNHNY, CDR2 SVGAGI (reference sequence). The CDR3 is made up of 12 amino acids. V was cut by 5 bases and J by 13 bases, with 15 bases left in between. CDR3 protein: CASSPPDNRQFF. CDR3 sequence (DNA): TGTGCCAGCAGTCCCCCGGACAATCGCCAGTTCTTC.

The CDR3 protein is CASRSNRGRETQYF. CDR3 coding DNA: TGTGCCAGCAGAAGCAACAGGGGCCGAGAGACCCAGTACTTC. The V call is TRBV7-8, the J call TRBJ2-5; 7 bases match TRBD1. Germline V gives CDR1 SGHVS, CDR2 FQNEAQ. Trimming at V came to 6 bases and at J to 4 bases, leaving 8 bases not matched to a gene. The CDR3 totals 14 residues.

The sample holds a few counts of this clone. The CDR3 coding sequence is TGCAGCGTTCAGAACTATGGCTACACCTTC. This codes for CSVQNYGYTF. V gene TRBV29-1 combines with J gene TRBJ1-2; no clear D gene. V lost 5 bases and J lost 2, with 3 bases in between. Germline assignment: CDR1 SQVTM and CDR2 ANQGSEA. CDR3 length equals 10 residues.

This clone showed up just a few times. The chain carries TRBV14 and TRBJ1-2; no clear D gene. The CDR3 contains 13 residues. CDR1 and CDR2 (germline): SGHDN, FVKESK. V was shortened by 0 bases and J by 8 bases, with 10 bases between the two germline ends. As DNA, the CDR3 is TGTGCCAGCAGCCAAGAAAGCGGCGAGGGCTACACCTTC. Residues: CASSQESGEGYTF.

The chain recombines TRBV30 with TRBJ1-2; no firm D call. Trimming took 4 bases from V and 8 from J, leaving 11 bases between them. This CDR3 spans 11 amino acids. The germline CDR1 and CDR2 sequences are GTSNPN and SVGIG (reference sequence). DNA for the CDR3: TGTGCCTGGACGGGGTCTTCAGGCTACACCTTC. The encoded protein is CAWTGSSGYTF.

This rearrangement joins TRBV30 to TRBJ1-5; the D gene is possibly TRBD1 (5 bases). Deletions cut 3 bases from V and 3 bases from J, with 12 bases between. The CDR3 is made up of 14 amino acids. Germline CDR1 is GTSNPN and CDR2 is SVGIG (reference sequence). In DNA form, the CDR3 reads TGTGCCTGGAGCGCGGTAGGGGCCAATCAGCCCCAGCATTTT. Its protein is CAWSAVGANQPQHF.

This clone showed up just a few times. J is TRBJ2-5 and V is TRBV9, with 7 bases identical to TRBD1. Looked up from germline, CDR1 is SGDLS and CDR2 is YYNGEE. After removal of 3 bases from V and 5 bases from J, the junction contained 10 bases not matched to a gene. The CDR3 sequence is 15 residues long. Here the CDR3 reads CASSAGDPRGETQYF. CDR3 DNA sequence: TGTGCCAGCAGCGCCGGGGACCCCAGGGGGGAGACCCAGTACTTC.

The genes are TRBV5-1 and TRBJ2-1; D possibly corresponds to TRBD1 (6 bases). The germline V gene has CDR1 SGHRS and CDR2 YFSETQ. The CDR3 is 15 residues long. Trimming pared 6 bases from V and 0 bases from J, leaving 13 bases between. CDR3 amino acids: CASTRDTRSYNEQFF. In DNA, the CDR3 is TGCGCCAGCACCCGGGACACCCGCTCCTACAATGAGCAGTTCTTC.

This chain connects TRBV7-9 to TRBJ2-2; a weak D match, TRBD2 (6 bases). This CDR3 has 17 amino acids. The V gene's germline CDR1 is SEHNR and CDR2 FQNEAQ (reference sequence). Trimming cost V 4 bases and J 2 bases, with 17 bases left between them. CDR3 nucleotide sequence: TGTGCCAGCAGCTGGAGGAGGGGCATGGATAACACCGGGGAGCTGTTTTTT. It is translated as CASSWRRGMDNTGELFF.

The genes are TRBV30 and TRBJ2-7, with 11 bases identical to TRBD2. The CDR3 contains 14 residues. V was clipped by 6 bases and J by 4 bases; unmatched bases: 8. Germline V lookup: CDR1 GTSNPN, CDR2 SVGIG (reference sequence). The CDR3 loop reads CACHSGRAQYEQYF. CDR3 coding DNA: TGTGCCTGTCATAGCGGGAGGGCCCAGTACGAGCAGTACTTC.

The CDR3 sequence is CAWRGDRGGEQYF. The CDR3 region has the DNA TGTGCCTGGAGAGGGGACCGGGGAGGGGAGCAGTACTTC. The chain links TRBV30 to TRBJ2-7; TRBD2 agrees at 7 bases. There are 13 residues in the CDR3. Germline V gives CDR1 GTSNPN, CDR2 SVGIG (reference sequence). Unmatched junction bases numbered 9, after V lost 3 bases and J lost 7 bases. Based on the CDR3 plus reference TRBV30 and TRBJ2-7, the full variable domain is SQTIHQWPATLVQPVGSPLSLECTVEGTSNPNLYWYRQAAGRGLQLLFYSVGIGQISSEVPQNLSASRPQDRQFILSSKKLLLSDSGFYLCAWRGDRGGEQYFGPGTRLTVT.

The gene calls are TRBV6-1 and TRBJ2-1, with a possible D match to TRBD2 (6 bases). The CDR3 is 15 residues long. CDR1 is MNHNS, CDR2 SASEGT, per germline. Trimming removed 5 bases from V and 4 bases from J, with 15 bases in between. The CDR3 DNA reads TGTGCCAGCAGTCCGGGACTCAACAAGTACAATGAGCAGTTCTTC. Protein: CASSPGLNKYNEQFF.

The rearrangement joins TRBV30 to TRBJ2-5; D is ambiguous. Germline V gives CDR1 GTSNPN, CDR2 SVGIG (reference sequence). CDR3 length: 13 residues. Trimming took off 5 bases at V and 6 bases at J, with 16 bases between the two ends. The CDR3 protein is CAWFPRLAQTQYF. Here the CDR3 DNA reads TGTGCCTGGTTCCCGAGGTTGGCGCAGACCCAGTACTTC.

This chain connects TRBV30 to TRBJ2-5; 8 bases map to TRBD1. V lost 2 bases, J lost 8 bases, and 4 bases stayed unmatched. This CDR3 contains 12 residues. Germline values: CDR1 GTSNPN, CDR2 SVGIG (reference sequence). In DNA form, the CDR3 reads TGTGCCTGGAGTCACAGGGGGTTTACCCAGTACTTC. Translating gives CAWSHRGFTQYF.

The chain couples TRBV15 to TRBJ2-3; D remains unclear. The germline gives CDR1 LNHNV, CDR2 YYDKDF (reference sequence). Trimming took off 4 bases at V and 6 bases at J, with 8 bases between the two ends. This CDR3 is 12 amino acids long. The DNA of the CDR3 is TGTGCCACCAGCAAGGAGTCGGATACGCAGTATTTT. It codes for CATSKESDTQYF.